This T cell receptor (beta chain) was recovered during a study of T cells in Graves' hyperthyroidism and ophthalmopathy. This clonotype has just one count. From RNA transcripts, TCR beta CDR3 regions were amplified. First-round RT-PCR of the TCR CDR3 relied on the HTBI primer set. Via MiXCR, TCRdb re-called the multiplex PCR reads, giving one row per CDR3 protein. The sample has about 130,000 distinct CDR3 sequences, 22% seen once; the top ten hold over 60%. V gave up 5 bases and J gave up 0 bases, with 8 bases separating them. This CDR3 contains 14 residues. CDR1 LNHDA and CDR2 SQIVND come from the germline V gene (reference sequence).

This receptor was identified in a woman in her forties or fifties with Graves' hyperthyroidism that later progressed to Graves' ophthalmopathy. The rearrangement joins TRBV19 to TRBJ2-4; possibly TRBD1 for D (6 bases). Sequenced input: blood. The CDR3: CASSVTGAKNIQYF. CDR3 DNA: TGTGCCAGTAGTGTGACAGGAGCCAAAAACATTCAGTACTTC. The full variable domain, completed using reference TRBV19 and TRBJ2-4, is DGGITQSPKYLFRKEGQNVTLSCEQNLNHDAMYWYRQDPGQGLRLIYYSQIVNDFQKGDIAEGYSVSREKKESFPLTVTSAQKNPTAFYLCASSVTGAKNIQYFGAGTRLSVL.